The clone carrying this TCR beta chain has ten or more counts. The antigen is not known. The data were obtained in a study of CD8 T cells in ankylosing spondylitis. Study-wide findings and caveats: Characteristic, it appeared, of ankylosing spondylitis blood was a TCR beta motif of eight highly homologous variants.

TCRdb re-called the 5' RACE reads with MiXCR, one entry per CDR3 protein. The table has about 220,000 distinct CDR3 sequences, approximately 7.3% seen once. Germline CDR1 reads MDHEN; CDR2 reads SYDVKM. This CDR3 has 14 residues. V was cut by 5 bases and J by 5 bases, with 15 bases left in between. This sequence originates from a male donor with ankylosing spondylitis. The chain carries TRBV28 and TRBJ2-5; tentatively, D is TRBD1 (6 bases). Specimen: blood, either unsorted or a sorted T cell fraction (not recorded which). Written as DNA, the CDR3 is TGTGCCAGCAGTCCGAACAGGGTTTGGGAGACCCAGTACTTC. As protein: CASSPNRVWETQYF.